A single sample gave rise to the 3 T cell receptor beta chains below, sequenced in a study of brain T cells in children with intractable seizures. Assay used: immunoSEQ multiplex PCR; TCRdb lists only in-frame clones, some missing. The table lists tens of thousands of clones, about 93% of them singletons, with approximately 1.5% in the top ten. This material consisted of peripheral blood, taken at surgery. These receptors were obtained from a boy under three years old with tuberous sclerosis and intractable seizures.

The V and J genes are TRBV27 and TRBJ2-7; TRBD2 matches 12 bases. CDR1 is MNHEY and CDR2 is SMNVEV in the germline V gene (reference sequence). There are 15 residues in the CDR3. The V gene end was trimmed by 3 bases and the J gene end by 4 bases; junction bases not matched to a gene: 4. The DNA of the CDR3 is TGTGCCAGCAGTTTTAAGACTAGCGGGAGTTACGAGCAGTACTTC. Its protein product is CASSFKTSGSYEQYF.

V is TRBV29-1 and J is TRBJ2-3; 7 bases are shared with TRBD2. The ends lost 4 bases at V and 5 bases at J; junction bases unmatched: 15. CDR3 length equals 16 residues. Germline-derived CDR1 and CDR2 are SQVTM and ANQGSEA. CDR3 nucleotide sequence: TGCAGCGTTGTCCCTGTAGCCCCACTAGCGCAAGATACGCAGTATTTT. Translating it yields CSVVPVAPLAQDTQYF.

The CDR3 is CASSLRLYTEAFF. Here the CDR3 DNA reads TGTGCCAGCAGCCTCAGGCTGTACACTGAAGCTTTCTTT. This rearrangement joins TRBV16 to TRBJ1-1; no reliable D call. Germline CDR1 is KGHSY and CDR2 is FQNENV. The length of the CDR3 is 13 residues. The germline V and J ends were trimmed by 4 bases and 3 bases, with 9 bases remaining between them.